Each of the 12 T cell receptor beta chains below was sequenced from the same sample in a study of blood T cell repertoires in COVID-19. Clones were read by immunoSEQ multiplex PCR, and TCRdb kept only the in-frame ones, dropping some. The repertoire holds 130,000 to 150,000 clones, 76% seen once, with 4.2% in the top ten. Sequenced sample: peripheral blood. Receptors originate from a man aged 55 to 70 with acute or convalescent COVID-19.

This clone showed up just a few times. This chain links TRBV10-1 with TRBJ2-6; TRBD1 is a possible D gene (5 bases). V lost 4 bases and J 4 bases, leaving 11 bases between the germline ends. CDR3 length: 15 amino acids. Germline lookup yields CDR1 WNHNN and CDR2 SYGVQD (reference sequence). CDR3 DNA: TGCGCCAGCAGTGGATCAGGGCCCGGGGCCAACGTCCTGACTTTC. Protein product: CASSGSGPGANVLTF.

The J gene is TRBJ2-3, the V gene TRBV24-1, with 8 bases identical to TRBD2. V shed 8 bases and J 7 bases; nucleotides not matched to a gene: 10. CDR1 and CDR2 from the germline V gene are KGHDR and SFDVKD. The length of the CDR3 is 14 residues. The CDR3 coding sequence is TGTGCCACCAAGGGAAGCGGGAGCACGCATACGCAGTATTTT. Amino acids: CATKGSGSTHTQYF.

This chain joins TRBV3-1 (or the pseudogene TRBV3-2) and TRBJ2-7, with 7 bases aligning to TRBD2. The V segment lost 0 bases and the J segment 4 bases; nucleotides outside the gene matches: 0. The CDR3 has 13 amino acids. CDR1 is LGHDT, CDR2 YNNKEL, per germline (reference sequence). The CDR3 spells CASSQEGGYEQYF. In DNA, the CDR3 is TGTGCCAGCAGCCAAGAGGGGGGGTACGAGCAGTACTTC.

This clone was seen more than once but under ten times. V and J are TRBV5-1 and TRBJ1-1; D is unresolved. The CDR3 covers 13 residues. Per the germline V gene, CDR1 is SGHRS and CDR2 is YFSETQ. The ends were cut back, 4 bases at V and 7 bases at J, with 14 bases in the middle. The CDR3 DNA sequence: TGCGCCAGCAGCCCTGAGTGGGCGTATGAAGCTTTCTTT. Protein product: CASSPEWAYEAFF.

The V gene is TRBV19, the J gene TRBJ1-5; TRBD1 matches at 8 bases. The trim removed 4 bases at V and 4 bases at J, leaving 6 bases unmatched. This CDR3 has 15 amino acids. Germline V lookup: CDR1 LNHDA, CDR2 SQIVND (reference sequence). The CDR3 spells CASSTQTGGNQPQHF. CDR3 nucleotide sequence: TGTGCCAGTAGTACCCAAACAGGGGGTAATCAGCCCCAGCATTTT.

This chain uses TRBV7-3 with TRBJ2-3; 7 positions agree with TRBD1. This CDR3 is built from 16 residues. From germline, CDR1 is SGHTA and CDR2 FQGTGA. The trim removed 5 bases at V and 5 bases at J, leaving 13 bases unmatched. The CDR3 region has the DNA TGTGCCAGCAGCCGCCGAGGGGGCAGCCTCCGAGATACGCAGTATTTT. Amino acids: CASSRRGGSLRDTQYF.

This clone has only one observation. One end of the junction does not line up with germline, which may come from a read error. The chain combines TRBV3-1 (or the pseudogene TRBV3-2) with TRBJ2-7, with D maybe TRBD2 (6 bases). The CDR3 totals 14 residues. The V gene's germline CDR1 is LGHDT and CDR2 YNNKEL (reference sequence). CDR3 in DNA: TGTGCCAGCAGCCACGGGGACTCCGAAGGCGCCGCCCATTTC. Residues: CASSHGDSEGAAHF.

The V call is TRBV6-5, the J call TRBJ2-2, with 7 bases lining up with TRBD1. The CDR3 sequence is 14 residues long. After removal of 7 bases from V and 6 bases from J, the junction contained 8 bases not matched to a gene. Looked up from germline, CDR1 is MNHEY and CDR2 is SVGAGI. The CDR3 DNA follows: TGTGCCAGCACCCTAGGGGGCGCGGCCGGGGAGCTGTTTTTT. This codes for CASTLGGAAGELFF.

This clone was found once. Additional DNA sequences in this sample encode the identical CDR3. The chain uses TRBV18 and TRBJ2-7, with 12 bases fitting TRBD1. The length of the CDR3 is 15 residues. The germline gives CDR1 KGHSH, CDR2 LQKENI. V gave up 3 bases and J gave up 4 bases; unmatched junction bases: 4. CDR3 nucleotides: TGTGCCAGCTCACCGCCGGGACAGGGGGCATACGAGCAGTACTTC. As protein: CASSPPGQGAYEQYF.

At least ten counts were recorded for this clone. The CDR3 DNA is TGCGCCAGCAGCTTGGCCGTAACAGGGGGCGAGCAGTACTTC. Encoded protein: CASSLAVTGGEQYF. V usage is TRBV5-1 and J usage is TRBJ2-7, with TRBD1 identical over 8 bases. CDR3 size: 14 residues. J gave up 6 bases and V 0 bases, and 5 bases lay outside the gene matches. The germline CDR1 and CDR2 sequences are SGHRS and YFSETQ.

CDR3 in amino acids: CASTGTVLSPLHF. CDR3 coding DNA: TGTGCCAGTACCGGGACAGTTCTATCCCCCCTCCACTTT. This sequence joins TRBV19 and TRBJ1-6; 7 positions agree with TRBD1. CDR1 and CDR2 (germline): LNHDA, SQIVND (reference sequence). After removal of 7 bases from V and 13 bases from J, the junction contained 10 bases not matched to a gene. This CDR3 is 13 amino acids long.

V usage is TRBV12-3 or TRBV12-4 and J usage is TRBJ2-1, with D possibly being TRBD2 (5 bases). This CDR3 is 13 amino acids long. Trimming cost V 5 bases and J 8 bases, with 13 bases left between them. CDR3 sequence reads: CASSLDYSHEQFF. As DNA, the CDR3 is TGTGCCAGCAGTCTTGACTACTCCCATGAGCAGTTCTTC.